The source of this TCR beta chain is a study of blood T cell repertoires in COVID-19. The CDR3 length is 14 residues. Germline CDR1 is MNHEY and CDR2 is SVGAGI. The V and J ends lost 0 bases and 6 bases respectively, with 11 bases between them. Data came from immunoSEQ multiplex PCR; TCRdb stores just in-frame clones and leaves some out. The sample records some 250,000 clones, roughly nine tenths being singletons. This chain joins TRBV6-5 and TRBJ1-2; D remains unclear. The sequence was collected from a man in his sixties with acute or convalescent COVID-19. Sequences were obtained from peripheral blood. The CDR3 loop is CASSYSRGVDGYTF. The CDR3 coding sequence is TGTGCCAGCAGTTACTCCCGGGGTGTGGATGGCTACACCTTC.